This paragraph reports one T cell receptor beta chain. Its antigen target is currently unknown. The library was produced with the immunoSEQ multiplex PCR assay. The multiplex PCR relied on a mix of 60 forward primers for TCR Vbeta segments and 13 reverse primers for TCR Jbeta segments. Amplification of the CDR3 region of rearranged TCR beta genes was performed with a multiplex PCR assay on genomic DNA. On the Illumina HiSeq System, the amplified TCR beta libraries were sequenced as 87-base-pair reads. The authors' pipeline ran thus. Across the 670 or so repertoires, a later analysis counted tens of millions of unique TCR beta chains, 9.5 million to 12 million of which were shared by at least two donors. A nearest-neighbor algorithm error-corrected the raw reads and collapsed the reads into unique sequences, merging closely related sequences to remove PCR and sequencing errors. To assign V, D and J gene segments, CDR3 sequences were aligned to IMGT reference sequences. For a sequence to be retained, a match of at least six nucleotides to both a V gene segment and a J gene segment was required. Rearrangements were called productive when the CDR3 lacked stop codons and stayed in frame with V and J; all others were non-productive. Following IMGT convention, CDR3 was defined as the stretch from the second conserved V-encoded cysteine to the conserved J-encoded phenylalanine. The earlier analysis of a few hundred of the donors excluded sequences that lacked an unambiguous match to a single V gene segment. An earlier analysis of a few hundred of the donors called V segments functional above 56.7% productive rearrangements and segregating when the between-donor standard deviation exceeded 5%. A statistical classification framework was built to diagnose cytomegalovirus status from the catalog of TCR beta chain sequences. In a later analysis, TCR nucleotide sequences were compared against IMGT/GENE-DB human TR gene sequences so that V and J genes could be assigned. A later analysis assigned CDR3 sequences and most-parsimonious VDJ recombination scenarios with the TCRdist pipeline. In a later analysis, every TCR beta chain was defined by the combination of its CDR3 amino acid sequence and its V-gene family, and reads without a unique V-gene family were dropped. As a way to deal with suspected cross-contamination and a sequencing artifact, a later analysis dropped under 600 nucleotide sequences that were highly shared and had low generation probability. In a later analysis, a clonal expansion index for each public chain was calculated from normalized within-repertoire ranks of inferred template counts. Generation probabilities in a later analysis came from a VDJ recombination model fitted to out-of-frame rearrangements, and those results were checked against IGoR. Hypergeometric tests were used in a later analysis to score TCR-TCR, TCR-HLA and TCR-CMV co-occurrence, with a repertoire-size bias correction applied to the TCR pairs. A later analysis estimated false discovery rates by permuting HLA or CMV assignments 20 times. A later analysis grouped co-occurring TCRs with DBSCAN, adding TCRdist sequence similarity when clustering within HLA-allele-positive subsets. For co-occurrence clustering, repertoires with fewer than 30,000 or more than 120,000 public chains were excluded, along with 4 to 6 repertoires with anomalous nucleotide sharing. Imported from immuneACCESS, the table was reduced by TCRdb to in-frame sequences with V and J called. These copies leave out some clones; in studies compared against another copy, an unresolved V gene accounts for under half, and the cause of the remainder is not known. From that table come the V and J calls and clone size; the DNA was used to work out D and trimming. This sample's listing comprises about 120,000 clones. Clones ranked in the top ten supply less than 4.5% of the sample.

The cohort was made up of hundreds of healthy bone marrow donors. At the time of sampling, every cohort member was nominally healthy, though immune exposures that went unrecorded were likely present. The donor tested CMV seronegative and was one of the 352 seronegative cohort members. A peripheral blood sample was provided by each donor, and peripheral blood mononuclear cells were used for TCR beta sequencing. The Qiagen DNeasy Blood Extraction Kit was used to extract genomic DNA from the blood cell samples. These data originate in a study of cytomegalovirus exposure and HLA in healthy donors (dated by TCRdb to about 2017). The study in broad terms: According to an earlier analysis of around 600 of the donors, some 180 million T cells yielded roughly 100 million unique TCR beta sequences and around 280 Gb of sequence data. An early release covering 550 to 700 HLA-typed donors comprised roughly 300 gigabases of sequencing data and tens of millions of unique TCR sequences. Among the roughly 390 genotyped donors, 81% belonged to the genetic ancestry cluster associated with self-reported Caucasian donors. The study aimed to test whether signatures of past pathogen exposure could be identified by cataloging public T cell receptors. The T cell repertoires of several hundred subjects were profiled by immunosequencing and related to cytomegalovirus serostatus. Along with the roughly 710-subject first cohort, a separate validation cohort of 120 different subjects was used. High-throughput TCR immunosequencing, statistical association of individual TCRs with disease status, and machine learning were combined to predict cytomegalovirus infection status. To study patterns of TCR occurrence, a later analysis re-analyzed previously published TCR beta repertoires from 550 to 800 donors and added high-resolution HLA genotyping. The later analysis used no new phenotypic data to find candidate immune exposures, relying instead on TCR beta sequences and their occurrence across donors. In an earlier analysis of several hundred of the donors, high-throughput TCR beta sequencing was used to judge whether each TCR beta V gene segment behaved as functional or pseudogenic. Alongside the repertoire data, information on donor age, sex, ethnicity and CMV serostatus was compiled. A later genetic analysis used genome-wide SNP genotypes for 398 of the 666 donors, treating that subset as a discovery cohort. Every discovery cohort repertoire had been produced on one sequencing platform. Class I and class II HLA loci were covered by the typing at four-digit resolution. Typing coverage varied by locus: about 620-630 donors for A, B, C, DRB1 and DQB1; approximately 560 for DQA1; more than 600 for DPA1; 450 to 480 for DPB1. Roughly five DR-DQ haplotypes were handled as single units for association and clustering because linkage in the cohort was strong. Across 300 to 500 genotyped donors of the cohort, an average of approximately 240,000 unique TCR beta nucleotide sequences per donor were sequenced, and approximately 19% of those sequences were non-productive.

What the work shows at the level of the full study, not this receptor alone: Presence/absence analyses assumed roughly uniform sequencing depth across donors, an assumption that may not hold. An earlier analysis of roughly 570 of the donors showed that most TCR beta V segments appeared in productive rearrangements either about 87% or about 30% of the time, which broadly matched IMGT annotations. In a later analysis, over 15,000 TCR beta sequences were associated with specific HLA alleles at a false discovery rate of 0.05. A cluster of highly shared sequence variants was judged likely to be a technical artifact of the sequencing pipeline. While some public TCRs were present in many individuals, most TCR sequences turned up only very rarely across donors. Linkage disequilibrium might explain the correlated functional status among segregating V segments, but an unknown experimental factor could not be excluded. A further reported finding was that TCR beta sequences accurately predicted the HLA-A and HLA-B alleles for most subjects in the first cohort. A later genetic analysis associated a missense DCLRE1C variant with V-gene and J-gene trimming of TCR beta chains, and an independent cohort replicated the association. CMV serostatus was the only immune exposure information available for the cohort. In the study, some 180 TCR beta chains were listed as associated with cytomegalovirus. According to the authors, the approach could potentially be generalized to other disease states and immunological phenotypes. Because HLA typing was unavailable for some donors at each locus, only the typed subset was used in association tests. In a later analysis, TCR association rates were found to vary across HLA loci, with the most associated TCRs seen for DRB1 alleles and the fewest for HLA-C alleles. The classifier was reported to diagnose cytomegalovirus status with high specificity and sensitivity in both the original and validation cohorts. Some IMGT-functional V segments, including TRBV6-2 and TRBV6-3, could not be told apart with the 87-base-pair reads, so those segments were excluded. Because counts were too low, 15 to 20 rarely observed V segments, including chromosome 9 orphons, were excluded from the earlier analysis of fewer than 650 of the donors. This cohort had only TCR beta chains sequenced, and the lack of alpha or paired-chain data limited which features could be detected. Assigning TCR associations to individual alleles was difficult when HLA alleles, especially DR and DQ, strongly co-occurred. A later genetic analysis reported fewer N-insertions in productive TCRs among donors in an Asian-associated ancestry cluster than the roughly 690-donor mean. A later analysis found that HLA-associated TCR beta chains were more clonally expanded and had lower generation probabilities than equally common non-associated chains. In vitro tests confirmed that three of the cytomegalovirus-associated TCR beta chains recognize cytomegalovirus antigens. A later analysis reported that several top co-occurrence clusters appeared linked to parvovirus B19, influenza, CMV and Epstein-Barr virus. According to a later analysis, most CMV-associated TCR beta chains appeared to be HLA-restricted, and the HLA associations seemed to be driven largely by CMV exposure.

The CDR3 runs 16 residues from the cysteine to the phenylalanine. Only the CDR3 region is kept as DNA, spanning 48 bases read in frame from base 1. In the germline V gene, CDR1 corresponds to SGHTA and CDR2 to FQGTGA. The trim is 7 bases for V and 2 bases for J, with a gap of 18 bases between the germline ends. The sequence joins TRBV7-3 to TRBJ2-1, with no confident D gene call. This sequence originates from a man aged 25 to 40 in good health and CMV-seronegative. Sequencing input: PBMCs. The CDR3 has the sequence CASNVLEATPYNEQFF. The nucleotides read TGTGCCAGCAACGTTCTCGAGGCCACCCCCTACAATGAGCAGTTCTTC.